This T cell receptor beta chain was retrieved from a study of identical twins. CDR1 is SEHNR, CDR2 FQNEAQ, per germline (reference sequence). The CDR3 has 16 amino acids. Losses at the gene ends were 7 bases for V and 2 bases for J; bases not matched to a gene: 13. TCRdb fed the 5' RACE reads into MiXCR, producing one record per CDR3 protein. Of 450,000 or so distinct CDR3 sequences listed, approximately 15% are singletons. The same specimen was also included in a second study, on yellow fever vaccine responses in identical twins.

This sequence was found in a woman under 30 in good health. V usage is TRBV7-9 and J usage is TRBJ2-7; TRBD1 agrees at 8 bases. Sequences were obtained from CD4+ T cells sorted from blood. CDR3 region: CASTPGLRDRTYEQYF. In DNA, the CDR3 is TGTGCCAGCACCCCAGGGCTCCGGGACAGGACCTACGAGCAGTACTTC.